The rows below give T cell receptor beta chains drawn from one sample of a study of post-analysis software for immune sequencing data. A single record per CDR3 protein comes from TCRdb applying MiXCR to the PCR reads. The profile shows about 540,000 distinct CDR3 sequences, 34% of them singletons. Sequences were obtained from blood. These receptor sequences come from a girl aged 2 to 17 with multiple sclerosis. CDR3s include the opening cysteine and the closing phenylalanine or tryptophan. Each record gives: D gene, clone size, V gene, J gene, CDR3 protein, CDR3 DNA. The D gene is left open where the match is weak. The size entry is marked missing in some rows and otherwise reads once, few, many or a size class.

D gene: -
clone size: few
V gene: TRBV12-3/TRBV12-4
J gene: TRBJ2-7
CDR3 protein: CASSFDPYEQYF
CDR3 DNA: TGTGCCAGCAGTTTTGACCCCTACGAGCAGTACTTC

D gene: -
clone size: -
V gene: TRBV7-9
J gene: TRBJ1-6
CDR3 protein: CASSRSLSSPLHF
CDR3 DNA: TGTGCCAGCAGCCGATCCCTTAGTTCACCCCTCCACTTT

D gene: -
clone size: few
V gene: TRBV7-2
J gene: TRBJ1-2
CDR3 protein: CASSLQSGDGYTF
CDR3 DNA: TGTGCCAGCAGCTTACAGTCTGGGGATGGCTACACCTTC

D gene: TRBD2
clone size: -
V gene: TRBV2
J gene: TRBJ2-3
CDR3 protein: CAGSPTGLAGGQDTQYF
CDR3 DNA: TGTGCCGGCAGCCCGACCGGACTAGCGGGGGGGCAAGATACGCAGTATTTT

D gene: -
clone size: -
V gene: TRBV5-1
J gene: TRBJ1-6
CDR3 protein: CASAFGAATGSSSPLHF
CDR3 DNA: TGCGCCAGCGCCTTCGGGGCCGCGACAGGTTCCAGTTCACCCCTCCACTTT

D gene: -
clone size: -
V gene: TRBV29-1
J gene: TRBJ2-1
CDR3 protein: CSIQQRLSGNEQFF
CDR3 DNA: TGCAGCATTCAACAGAGACTAAGCGGGAATGAGCAGTTCTTC

D gene: TRBD2
clone size: few
V gene: TRBV2
J gene: TRBJ2-4
CDR3 protein: CASSAGLAAAKNIQYF
CDR3 DNA: TGTGCCAGCAGCGCCGGACTAGCGGCAGCCAAAAACATTCAGTACTTC

D gene: TRBD2
clone size: -
V gene: TRBV29-1
J gene: TRBJ2-3
CDR3 protein: CSVALAGGLRADTQYF
CDR3 DNA: TGCAGCGTTGCGTTAGCGGGGGGGCTCCGTGCAGATACGCAGTATTTT

D gene: -
clone size: -
V gene: TRBV5-6
J gene: TRBJ2-7
CDR3 protein: CASSPPSGGYSYEQYF
CDR3 DNA: TGTGCCAGCAGCCCCCCCTCAGGGGGGTACTCTTACGAGCAGTACTTC

D gene: -
clone size: -
V gene: TRBV29-1
J gene: TRBJ1-1
CDR3 protein: CSVGRMTGDTEAFF
CDR3 DNA: TGCAGCGTCGGCCGAATGACGGGTGACACTGAAGCTTTCTTT

D gene: -
clone size: once
V gene: TRBV20-1
J gene: TRBJ1-5
CDR3 protein: CGASFEYGQPQHF
CDR3 DNA: TGCGGTGCTAGTTTCGAATACGGTCAGCCCCAGCATTTT

D gene: TRBD2
clone size: -
V gene: TRBV11-3
J gene: TRBJ2-3
CDR3 protein: CASSLPGLAGGGTQYF
CDR3 DNA: TGTGCCAGCAGCTTGCCGGGACTAGCGGGGGGGGGCACGCAGTATTTT

D gene: TRBD2
clone size: few
V gene: TRBV6-1
J gene: TRBJ2-1
CDR3 protein: CASSRGGGIDEQFF
CDR3 DNA: TGTGCCAGCAGTCGGGGCGGGGGGATCGATGAGCAGTTCTTC

D gene: -
clone size: -
V gene: TRBV7-9
J gene: TRBJ2-5
CDR3 protein: CASSLSGTRKETQYF
CDR3 DNA: TGTGCCAGCAGCTTAAGTGGGACGAGAAAAGAGACCCAGTACTTC

D gene: -
clone size: -
V gene: TRBV20-1
J gene: TRBJ1-6
CDR3 protein: CSARETGATLHF
CDR3 DNA: TGCAGTGCTAGAGAGACTGGGGCCACCCTCCACTTT

D gene: -
clone size: -
V gene: TRBV10-3
J gene: TRBJ2-3
CDR3 protein: CAISERDPGSTDTQYF
CDR3 DNA: TGTGCCATCAGTGAGCGGGATCCCGGGAGCACAGATACGCAGTATTTT